What follows are 30 T cell receptor beta chains derived from one specimen sequenced in a study of shared clonotypes between healthy human individuals. Here immunoSEQ multiplex PCR was the method, and the copy in TCRdb shows in-frame clones only, minus some. The sample records hundreds of thousands of clones, roughly three quarters being singletons. Material for sequencing was PBMCs. All receptors derive from a woman in her thirties or forties in good health. Some clones in this sample may be carry-over from other donors' samples.

The rearrangement joins TRBV27 to TRBJ1-5; D gene unclear. The germline CDR1 and CDR2 sequences are MNHEY and SMNVEV (reference sequence). The CDR3 covers 14 residues. Trimming removed 0 bases at V and 7 bases at J, with 10 bases between. This chain's CDR3 is CASSLSEASQPQHF. Written as DNA, the CDR3 is TGTGCCAGCAGTTTATCGGAGGCCAGCCAGCCCCAGCATTTT.

The CDR3 reads CSVERETHYNEQFF. The CDR3 nucleotides are TGCAGCGTTGAAAGGGAGACCCATTACAATGAGCAGTTCTTC. The gene calls are TRBV29-1 and TRBJ2-1; TRBD2 might be the D (5 bases). Germline V gene sequence: CDR1 SQVTM, CDR2 ANQGSEA. V lost 2 bases, J lost 4 bases, and 12 bases lay in between. The CDR3 runs to 14 residues.

This chain links TRBV7-3 with TRBJ2-6; D gene unclear. V lost 1 base and J lost 0, with 1 base in between. The CDR3 sequence is 14 residues long. From germline, CDR1 is SGHTA and CDR2 FQGTGA. CDR3 DNA sequence: TGTGCCAGCAGCTTAAACTCTGGGGCCAACGTCCTGACTTTC. It encodes CASSLNSGANVLTF. The whole variable domain, remainder taken from reference TRBV7-3 and TRBJ2-6, is GAGVSQTPSNKVTEKGKYVELRCDPISGHTALYWYRQSLGQGPEFLIYFQGTGAADDSGLPNDRFFAVRPEGSVSTLKIQRTERGDSAVYLCASSLNSGANVLTFGAGSRLTVL.

On this clone: With only one base between it and a far larger clone, this is likely a read error. The chain recombines TRBV28 with TRBJ1-2; maybe TRBD1 (5 bases). Germline V lookup: CDR1 MDHEN, CDR2 SYDVKM. The CDR3 is 14 residues long. The CDR3 sequence: CASSLTSGLYGCTF. CDR3 sequence (DNA): TGTGCCAGCAGTTTAACATCAGGGCTCTATGGCTGCACCTTC.

This chain connects TRBV30 to TRBJ2-1; 11 bases fit TRBD1. V lost 0 bases and J lost 6; bases outside the gene matches: 4. CDR3 size: 15 residues. Germline loops: CDR1 GTSNPN, CDR2 SVGIG (reference sequence). DNA for the CDR3: TGTGCCTGGAGTGTAGGACAGGGGGCGTTCAATGAGCAGTTCTTC. Encoded protein: CAWSVGQGAFNEQFF. The entire variable domain, with the rest obtained from reference TRBV30 and TRBJ2-1, is as follows: SQTIHQWPATLVQPVGSPLSLECTVEGTSNPNLYWYRQAAGRGLQLLFYSVGIGQISSEVPQNLSASRPQDRQFILSSKKLLLSDSGFYLCAWSVGQGAFNEQFFGPGTRLTVL.

On this clone: A far larger clone is one nucleotide away, so this likely arose from a read error. V usage is TRBV18 and J usage is TRBJ2-7; possible D gene TRBD1, 6 bases. The CDR3 runs 15 residues. From germline, CDR1 is KGHSH and CDR2 LQKENI. CDR3 DNA: TGTGTCAGCTCACCATCCTCCCAGGGGACCTACGAGCAGTACTTC. Translated, it gives CVSSPSSQGTYEQYF.

This clone was seen only a few times. This chain uses TRBV18 with TRBJ1-3, with D unclear. Trimming left V 2 bases short and J 4 bases short, with 12 bases between. This CDR3 has 15 amino acids. Per the germline V gene, CDR1 is KGHSH and CDR2 is LQKENI. In DNA, the CDR3 is TGTGCCAGCTCACCAGCCAACCCCGCGGGAAACACCATATATTTT. Encoded protein: CASSPANPAGNTIYF.

This clone was detected a few times. J is TRBJ2-2 and V is TRBV6-4; TRBD1 matches 8 bases. The germline V gene encodes CDR1 MRHNA and CDR2 SNTAGT. The CDR3 is made up of 14 amino acids. V shed 6 bases, J shed 6 bases, and the junction held 6 bases outside the gene matches. The CDR3 bases are TGTGCCAGCAGCCGCTCACAGGGGGCCGGGGAGCTGTTTTTT. Amino acid sequence: CASSRSQGAGELFF.

In its sample, this clone was seen a few times. This chain joins TRBV2 and TRBJ1-2, with TRBD1 matching 9 bases. The length of the CDR3 is 17 residues. The V gene end was trimmed by 6 bases and the J gene end by 0 bases; junction bases not matched to a gene: 11. The germline gives CDR1 SNHLY, CDR2 FYNNEI. The CDR3 spells CASRATGGVGTNYGYTF. The CDR3 coding sequence is TGTGCCAGCAGAGCTACAGGGGGCGTTGGAACTAACTATGGCTACACCTTC. The full variable domain, with the rest looked up from reference TRBV2 and TRBJ1-2, is EPEVTQTPSHQVTQMGQEVILRCVPISNHLYFYWYRQILGQKVEFLVSFYNNEISEKSEIFDDQFSVERPDGSNFTLKIRSTKLEDSAMYFCASRATGGVGTNYGYTFGSGTRLTVV.

The genes are TRBV5-1 and TRBJ2-7, with TRBD2 matching 11 bases. V gave up 0 bases and J gave up 2 bases; unmatched junction bases: 13. CDR3 size: 19 residues. Germline values: CDR1 SGHRS, CDR2 YFSETQ. CDR3 residues: CASSLALTSGDPDPYEQYF. The CDR3 DNA follows: TGCGCCAGCAGCTTGGCCTTGACTAGCGGGGATCCTGACCCCTACGAGCAGTACTTC.

The V call is TRBV11-2, the J call TRBJ1-5; no firm D call. The ends were cut back, 5 bases at V and 8 bases at J, with 13 bases in the middle. The CDR3 totals 13 residues. Germline V CDR1 and CDR2: SGHAT, FQNNGV. CDR3 nucleotides: TGTGCCAGCAGCCTCGTGACATCGGAGCCCCAGCATTTT. It codes for CASSLVTSEPQHF.

The rearrangement links TRBV18 to TRBJ2-1, with D unclear. The CDR3 length is 15 residues. Germline V CDR1 and CDR2: KGHSH, LQKENI. Trimming pared 3 bases from V and 2 bases from J, leaving 11 bases between. CDR3 bases: TGTGCCAGCTCACCGCCGACGGGCACCTACAATGAGCAGTTCTTC. Amino acid sequence: CASSPPTGTYNEQFF.

This sequence joins TRBV7-2 and TRBJ1-1; 8 nucleotides agree with TRBD1. Germline assignment: CDR1 SGHTA and CDR2 FQGNSA. The CDR3 covers 13 residues. Unmatched junction bases numbered 3, after V lost 1 base and J lost 8 bases. This CDR3 is CASSLVQGAEAFF. CDR3 coding DNA: TGTGCCAGCAGCTTAGTTCAGGGGGCGGAAGCTTTCTTT.

CDR3 region: CASSQRGTDTQYF. CDR3 nucleotide sequence: TGCGCCAGCAGCCAACGGGGCACAGATACGCAGTATTTT. The chain links TRBV4-3 to TRBJ2-3; D remains unclear. The CDR3 sequence is 13 residues long. The germline CDR1 and CDR2 sequences are LGHNA and YSLEER. Trimming removed 2 bases from V and 1 base from J, with 4 bases in between.

The V and J genes are TRBV6-1 and TRBJ1-1, with D unclear. CDR3 size: 14 residues. V lost 2 bases, J lost 3 bases, and 10 bases lay in between. Germline assignment: CDR1 MNHNS and CDR2 SASEGT. The CDR3 nucleotides read TGTGCCAGCAGTGAACAGGAGGGCTACACTGAAGCTTTCTTT. Translated: CASSEQEGYTEAFF.

V is TRBV5-1 and J is TRBJ2-7, with D uncertain. Germline CDR1 and CDR2: SGHRS and YFSETQ. The CDR3 extends over 13 amino acids. V was shortened by 0 bases and J by 5 bases, with 9 bases between the two germline ends. In DNA, the CDR3 is TGCGCCAGCAGCTTGGTCCGCACCGACGAGCAGTACTTC. Protein sequence: CASSLVRTDEQYF.

V usage is TRBV4-1 and J usage is TRBJ1-1, with TRBD1 as a possible D gene (5 bases). Trimming shortened V by 3 bases and J by 1 base, and 12 bases separated the two germline ends. The CDR3 has 15 residues. Germline V gene lookup returns CDR1 MGHRA and CDR2 YSYEKL. Here the CDR3 reads CASSHRVGRNTEAFF. The DNA for the CDR3 is TGCGCCAGCAGCCACAGGGTTGGTCGGAACACTGAAGCTTTCTTT.

V is TRBV9 and J is TRBJ2-1, with 15 bases lining up with TRBD2. Germline values: CDR1 SGDLS, CDR2 YYNGEE. The CDR3 consists of 18 residues. V trimming: 4 bases; J trimming: 4 bases; junction bases outside the gene matches: 9. As DNA, the CDR3 is TGTGCCAGCAGCCCCCCCCGGACTAGCGGGAGGGGGTACAATGAGCAGTTCTTC. Translation: CASSPPRTSGRGYNEQFF.

The V gene is TRBV19, the J gene TRBJ2-5; D unclear. In germline, CDR1 is LNHDA, CDR2 SQIVND (reference sequence). The V and J ends lost 4 bases and 2 bases respectively, with 14 bases between them. The CDR3 length is 15 residues. The CDR3 DNA is TGTGCCAGTAGTACCATGAACAGTGTTCAAGAGACCCAGTACTTC. Translated: CASSTMNSVQETQYF.

This chain joins TRBV21-1 and TRBJ2-7; TRBD2, the D gene given by the table, was not confirmed from the DNA. TRBV21-1 is termed a pseudogene. This CDR3 contains 16 residues. CDR3 coding DNA: TGTGCCAGCAGCACCCGACACAGCGGGACCACCTACGAGCAGTACTTC. Residues: CASSTRHSGTTYEQYF.

The rearrangement uses TRBV18 and TRBJ2-7; D call uncertain. CDR3 length: 14 residues. CDR1 is KGHSH and CDR2 is LQKENI in the germline V gene. V was shortened by 4 bases and J by 1 base, with 11 bases between the two germline ends. CDR3 DNA sequence: TGTGCCAGCTCACAGGCTCCTCAATCCTACGAGCAGTACTTC. It codes for CASSQAPQSYEQYF.

The V gene is TRBV30, the J gene TRBJ1-5; the D gene is possibly TRBD1 (5 bases). Trimming took off 5 bases at V and 6 bases at J, with 14 bases between the two ends. The CDR3 contains 13 residues. Germline V gene lookup returns CDR1 GTSNPN and CDR2 SVGIG (reference sequence). CDR3 loop: CAWGWQGSQPQHF. DNA for the CDR3: TGTGCCTGGGGATGGCAGGGAAGTCAGCCCCAGCATTTT.

This clone was picked up a small number of times. The J gene is TRBJ2-5, the V gene TRBV4-1; D gene ambiguous. The CDR3 consists of 12 residues. The V gene's germline CDR1 is MGHRA and CDR2 YSYEKL. V was shortened by 0 bases and J by 7 bases, with 6 bases between the two germline ends. The CDR3 nucleotides read TGCGCCAGCAGCCAAGATGGCCTGACCCAGTACTTC. Translating gives CASSQDGLTQYF.

This clone was seen more than once but under ten times. This chain uses TRBV2 with TRBJ1-2; 8 bases fit TRBD1. From germline, CDR1 is SNHLY and CDR2 FYNNEI. The CDR3 consists of 13 residues. Germline trimming cut 4 bases from V and 8 bases from J; bases unmatched to any gene: 6. The CDR3 reads CASSADRGEGYTF. CDR3 DNA: TGTGCCAGCAGTGCTGACAGGGGTGAAGGCTACACCTTC. The variable domain in full, with the rest retrieved from reference TRBV2 and TRBJ1-2, is EPEVTQTPSHQVTQMGQEVILRCVPISNHLYFYWYRQILGQKVEFLVSFYNNEISEKSEIFDDQFSVERPDGSNFTLKIRSTKLEDSAMYFCASSADRGEGYTFGSGTRLTVV.

This chain joins TRBV19 and TRBJ2-7, with D possibly TRBD2 on 5 matching bases. Per the germline V gene, CDR1 is LNHDA and CDR2 is SQIVND (reference sequence). The CDR3 contains 13 residues. V lost 5 bases, J lost 1 base, and 9 bases lay in between. In nucleotides, the CDR3 is TGTGCCAGTAGTGCCGGACTGTCCTACGAGCAGTACTTC. It yields the protein CASSAGLSYEQYF.

This clone was detected only once. The V gene is TRBV27, the J gene TRBJ2-7; TRBD2 is a possible D gene (5 bases). The V gene lost 3 bases and the J gene lost 9 bases, with 18 bases spanning the gap. This CDR3 region has 14 residues. Germline values: CDR1 MNHEY, CDR2 SMNVEV (reference sequence). The CDR3 is CASSFQRNPTRQYF. The CDR3 coding sequence is TGTGCCAGCAGTTTCCAGCGGAATCCTACCCGGCAGTACTTC.

V is TRBV19 and J is TRBJ2-7; 9 positions match TRBD1. The CDR3 sequence is 14 residues long. With V trimmed by 5 bases and J by 3 bases, 5 bases remained unmatched. Germline lookup yields CDR1 LNHDA and CDR2 SQIVND (reference sequence). The CDR3 here is CASSPRDRVYEQYF. The CDR3 DNA reads TGTGCCAGTAGTCCCCGGGACAGGGTCTACGAGCAGTACTTC.

This clone was detected only a few times. The V and J genes are TRBV19 and TRBJ1-1, with D possibly being TRBD1 (5 bases). The CDR3 has 15 residues. CDR1 and CDR2 (germline): LNHDA, SQIVND (reference sequence). The V end lost 5 bases, the J end lost 4 bases, and 17 bases lay between the germline ends. This CDR3 reads CASSSATQGVTEAFF. The CDR3 DNA is TGTGCCAGTAGTTCTGCAACCCAGGGAGTCACTGAAGCTTTCTTT.

This CDR3 is CATSRGHSNTEAFF. As DNA, the CDR3 is TGTGCCACCAGCAGAGGACACTCCAACACTGAAGCTTTCTTT. The chain links TRBV15 to TRBJ1-1; D gene unclear. This CDR3 spans 14 amino acids. V lost 1 base and J 2 bases, leaving 8 bases between the germline ends. Germline values: CDR1 LNHNV, CDR2 YYDKDF (reference sequence).

Turning to this clone: Since no conserved phenylalanine or tryptophan closes the CDR3, a read error is the likely cause. The chain joins TRBV29-1 to TRBJ2-2; 9 bases align to TRBD1. The CDR3 is 12 residues long. V shed 6 bases and J 5 bases; nucleotides not matched to a gene: 1. Germline V gene sequence: CDR1 SQVTM, CDR2 ANQGSEA. CDR3 nucleotides: TGCAGCGTGGGGACAGGGACCGGGGAGCTGTTTTCT. As protein: CSVGTGTGELFS.